Each of the 9 T cell receptor beta chains below was sequenced from the same sample in a study of spatial heterogeneity in lung cancer. Study conclusions and caveats: Mutation counts in tumors were tracked by counts of expanded intratumoral alpha and beta TCRs.

MiXCR was run by TCRdb on the 5' RACE reads, yielding one entry per CDR3 protein. The repertoire has about 5,100 distinct CDR3 sequences, around 9.8% of them found once; the top ten carry roughly 30%. These receptors' targets are unknown. Time point: sample taken at primary tumor resection. The specimen was lung tumor tissue, collected at surgery. The receptors derive from a female donor with early-stage non-small cell lung cancer.

The chain uses TRBV27 and TRBJ2-1, with D maybe TRBD2 (6 bases). The CDR3 has 13 amino acids. Germline CDR1 reads MNHEY; CDR2 reads SMNVEV (reference sequence). Trimming shortened V by 3 bases and J by 9 bases, and 12 bases separated the two germline ends. The CDR3 sequence: CASSLGLWREQFF. CDR3 nucleotide sequence: TGTGCCAGCAGTTTGGGACTTTGGCGTGAGCAGTTCTTC.

This clonotype has only a few counts. The chain employs TRBV5-1 and TRBJ2-5, with TRBD2 matching over 8 bases. Unmatched junction bases numbered 1, after V lost 2 bases and J lost 4 bases. In germline, CDR1 is SGHRS, CDR2 YFSETQ. This CDR3 spans 13 amino acids. CDR3 nucleotides: TGCGCCAGCAGCTTCACTAGCGGAGAGACCCAGTACTTC. Translated, it gives CASSFTSGETQYF.

In this sample, this clonotype is medium-sized. The J gene is TRBJ2-2, the V gene TRBV28, with D maybe TRBD1 (7 bases). The CDR3 length is 16 residues. CDR1 is MDHEN, CDR2 SYDVKM, per germline. V gave up 7 bases and J gave up 5 bases, with 20 bases separating them. The CDR3 nucleotides read TGTGCCAGCATAAAATTCGCGGGACAGATAACCGGGGAGCTGTTTTTT. It specifies CASIKFAGQITGELFF.

J is TRBJ1-2 and V is TRBV4-2; TRBD1 matches at 7 bases. The CDR3 extends over 15 amino acids. The ends lost 4 bases at V and 0 bases at J; junction bases unmatched: 5. CDR1 and CDR2 from the germline V gene are LGHNA and YNFKEQ. The CDR3 bases are TGTGCCAGCAGCCGAGGGACAGCTGCTAACTATGGCTACACCTTC. The encoded protein is CASSRGTAANYGYTF.

Judged by abundance, this clonotype is medium-sized. The chain recombines TRBV20-1 with TRBJ2-7, with a tentative D call TRBD2 (6 bases). This CDR3 comprises 15 residues. Germline assignment: CDR1 DFQATT and CDR2 SNEGSKA (reference sequence). Trimming took off 0 bases at V and 7 bases at J, with 19 bases between the two ends. The CDR3 DNA reads TGCAGTGCTAGAGATCTCAAACGGGAGCTCGGTGAGCAGTACTTC. Its protein is CSARDLKRELGEQYF.

Judged by abundance, this clonotype is medium-sized (0.01 to 0.1%). V gene TRBV27 combines with J gene TRBJ2-1; D gene unclear. V was pared by 5 bases and J by 1 base, with 9 bases between. Germline CDR1 MNHEY, CDR2 SMNVEV (reference sequence). This CDR3 comprises 14 residues. Here the CDR3 reads CASSPFGSYNEQFF. Here the CDR3 DNA reads TGTGCCAGCAGTCCCTTTGGATCCTACAATGAGCAGTTCTTC.

This clonotype appeared a few times. This chain joins TRBV5-1 and TRBJ2-2; D call uncertain. V lost 0 bases, J lost 2 bases, and 11 bases lay in between. The CDR3 loop spans 16 amino acids. Germline V gene lookup returns CDR1 SGHRS and CDR2 YFSETQ. CDR3 DNA: TGCGCCAGCAGCTTGGCATGGGGTTCAAACACCGGGGAGCTGTTTTTT. Amino acids: CASSLAWGSNTGELFF.

This clonotype was seen repeatedly, ten times or more. This chain joins TRBV20-1 and TRBJ1-5; unclear D gene. Germline lookup yields CDR1 DFQATT and CDR2 SNEGSKA (reference sequence). V was pared by 1 base and J by 6 bases, with 13 bases between. The CDR3 sequence is 14 residues long. CDR3 DNA: TGCAGTGCTAGAGGAGGGCGGGTCAGTCAGCCCCAGCATTTT. It is translated as CSARGGRVSQPQHF.

The chain employs TRBV29-1 and TRBJ2-3; TRBD2 is a possible D gene (5 bases). From germline, CDR1 is SQVTM and CDR2 ANQGSEA. This CDR3 comprises 12 residues. Between the trimmed V and J ends, which lost 0 bases and 5 bases, there was a span of 6 bases. For the CDR3, the DNA is TGCAGCGTTGAAGATCGGGGAGATACGCAGTATTTT. Translating gives CSVEDRGDTQYF.